The 25 T cell receptor beta chains below come from one sample, sequenced in a study of cytomegalovirus exposure and HLA in healthy donors. It was with 60 Vbeta and 13 Jbeta primers that the PCR ran. Using immunoSEQ multiplex PCR, the repertoire was profiled, and TCRdb retains in-frame clones only, with some absent. The sample has tens of thousands of clones; roughly 86% are singletons. What was sequenced was PBMCs. The receptors derive from a human donor in good health.

The chain recombines TRBV19 with TRBJ1-2; possible D gene TRBD1, 6 bases. The germline CDR1 and CDR2 sequences are LNHDA and SQIVND (reference sequence). V lost 5 bases and J 4 bases, leaving 11 bases between the germline ends. The CDR3 totals 13 residues. The CDR3 DNA follows: TGTGCCAGTAGTCCAGCAGGGGTCTATGGCTACACCTTC. As protein: CASSPAGVYGYTF. The whole variable domain, remainder taken from reference TRBV19 and TRBJ1-2, is DGGITQSPKYLFRKEGQNVTLSCEQNLNHDAMYWYRQDPGQGLRLIYYSQIVNDFQKGDIAEGYSVSREKKESFPLTVTSAQKNPTAFYLCASSPAGVYGYTFGSGTRLTVV.

This clone has just one count. The gene calls are TRBV7-7 and TRBJ2-5; 14 positions agree with TRBD2. The CDR3 runs 16 residues. J was trimmed by 2 bases and V by 5 bases; bases with no gene match: 4. Looked up from germline, CDR1 is SSHAT and CDR2 is FNYEAQ (reference sequence). This CDR3 reads CASSTGTSGSQETQYF. For the CDR3, the DNA is TGTGCCAGCAGCACGGGGACTAGCGGGAGTCAAGAGACCCAGTACTTC.

The gene calls are TRBV5-6 and TRBJ2-1; TRBD2 matches 9 bases. The germline V gene has CDR1 SGHDT and CDR2 YYEEEE. Unmatched junction bases numbered 10, after V lost 4 bases and J lost 5 bases. The CDR3 is 16 residues long. Here the CDR3 DNA reads TGTGCCAGCAGCCCTCCCCCTAGCGGGGTCAACAATGAGCAGTTCTTC. As protein: CASSPPPSGVNNEQFF. Based on the CDR3 plus reference TRBV5-6 and TRBJ2-1, the full variable domain is DAGVTQSPTHLIKTRGQQVTLRCSPKSGHDTVSWYQQALGQGPQFIFQYYEEEERQRGNFPDRFSGHQFPNYSSELNVNALLLGDSALYLCASSPPPSGVNNEQFFGPGTRLTVL.

The rearrangement joins TRBV25-1 to TRBJ2-5; 7 bases agree with TRBD1. The DNA matches TRBJ2-7 better at its end, which makes the J call doubtful. Germline CDR1 is MGHDK and CDR2 is SYGVNS. This CDR3 region has 14 residues. CDR3 residues: CASSETGWPYEQYF. For the CDR3, the DNA is TGTGCCAGCAGTGAGACAGGGTGGCCCTACGAGCAGTACTTC.

V usage is TRBV27 and J usage is TRBJ1-1, with D perhaps TRBD1 (6 bases). CDR1 is MNHEY, CDR2 SMNVEV, per germline (reference sequence). The CDR3 runs to 14 residues. The V end was cut by 6 bases, the J end by 4 bases, with 15 bases between. DNA of the CDR3: TGTGCCAGCAGGATACAGGGTGTCGCCACTGAAGCTTTCTTT. The encoded protein is CASRIQGVATEAFF.

The chain couples TRBV11-2 to TRBJ2-7, with D perhaps TRBD2 (6 bases). The V gene's germline CDR1 is SGHAT and CDR2 FQNNGV. The CDR3 contains 14 residues. V was trimmed by 1 base and J by 5 bases, leaving 12 bases between them. The CDR3 DNA reads TGTGCCAGCAGCTTAGCTAGCGTGATGAACGAGCAGTACTTC. Its translation: CASSLASVMNEQYF.

The gene calls are TRBV25-1 and TRBJ2-1; TRBD1 might be the D (6 bases). The germline V and J ends were trimmed by 6 bases and 8 bases, with 17 bases remaining between them. This CDR3 spans 14 amino acids. CDR1 and CDR2 from the germline V gene are MGHDK and SYGVNS. CDR3 loop: CASSRGTTRDEQFF. The CDR3 nucleotides read TGTGCCAGCAGCAGGGGAACGACACGCGATGAGCAGTTCTTC. Filled out from reference TRBV25-1 and TRBJ2-1, the complete variable domain reads EADIYQTPRYLVIGTGKKITLECSQTMGHDKMYWYQQDPGMELHLIHYSYGVNSTEKGDLSSESTVSRIRTEHFPLTLESARPSHTSQYLCASSRGTTRDEQFFGPGTRLTVL.

This clone was detected a few times. Other DNA sequences in the same sample also yield this CDR3. The rearrangement joins TRBV7-2 to TRBJ2-7, with D unresolved. Trimming shortened V by 6 bases and J by 0 bases, and 6 bases separated the two germline ends. This CDR3 comprises 12 residues. CDR1 and CDR2 (germline): SGHTA, FQGNSA. The CDR3 DNA reads TGTGCCAGCAGTCGGTCCTCCTACGAGCAGTACTTC. This gives the protein CASSRSSYEQYF.

This clone was seen just once. V is TRBV5-1 and J is TRBJ2-1; 9 bases are a match to TRBD2. CDR3 length equals 13 residues. V dropped 4 bases and J dropped 10; count of bases not matched to a gene: 6. Germline V gene data show CDR1 as SGHRS and CDR2 as YFSETQ. CDR3 sequence reads: CASSAQRGAEQFF. The CDR3 bases are TGCGCCAGCAGCGCACAGCGGGGGGCGGAGCAGTTCTTC. Full variable domain (remainder filled in from reference TRBV5-1 and TRBJ2-1): KAGVTQTPRYLIKTRGQQVTLSCSPISGHRSVSWYQQTPGQGLQFLFEYFSETQRNKGNFPGRFSGRQFSNSRSEMNVSTLELGDSALYLCASSAQRGAEQFFGPGTRLTVL.

The chain has TRBV27 and TRBJ2-7; perhaps TRBD2 as D (5 bases). The CDR3 sequence is 15 residues long. Per germline, CDR1 MNHEY and CDR2 SMNVEV (reference sequence). The V end lost 6 bases, the J end lost 3 bases, and 18 bases lay between the germline ends. The CDR3 sequence is CASSQSGGTNYEQYF. The CDR3 DNA reads TGTGCCAGCAGCCAAAGCGGAGGAACCAACTACGAGCAGTACTTC.

V is TRBV19 and J is TRBJ1-4; a weak D match, TRBD1 (6 bases). The CDR3 has 15 amino acids. Looked up from germline, CDR1 is LNHDA and CDR2 is SQIVND (reference sequence). V lost 3 bases to trimming and J lost 7 bases, with 15 bases between them. CDR3 nucleotides: TGTGCCAGTAGTATCGACCCAAACAGGGTTGAAAAACTGTTTTTT. It is translated as CASSIDPNRVEKLFF.

This rearrangement joins TRBV10-3 to TRBJ1-2; 9 bases agree with TRBD1. The CDR3 sequence is 12 residues long. The germline V gene has CDR1 ENHRY and CDR2 SYGVKD. The junction had 5 bases not matched to a gene; V was cut back by 8 bases and J by 7 bases. This chain's CDR3 is CAIPGTGLGYTF. Written as DNA, the CDR3 is TGTGCCATCCCTGGGACAGGGCTTGGCTACACCTTC.

The chain is built from TRBV30 and TRBJ1-2, with D unresolved. CDR3 length: 12 amino acids. Per germline, CDR1 GTSNPN and CDR2 SVGIG (reference sequence). V lost 0 bases and J 8 bases, leaving 10 bases between the germline ends. This chain's CDR3 is CAWSVRHGGYTF. CDR3 bases: TGTGCCTGGAGTGTACGACACGGAGGCTACACCTTC.

The chain is built from TRBV6-6 and TRBJ1-2, with 10 positions matching TRBD1. The CDR3 runs 16 residues. Germline lookup yields CDR1 MNHNY and CDR2 SVGAGI (reference sequence). V trimming: 3 bases; J trimming: 4 bases; junction bases outside the gene matches: 8. CDR3 bases: TGTGCCAGCAGTTATGGAACCGGGACAGGGGCCTATGGCTACACCTTC. Residues: CASSYGTGTGAYGYTF.

This chain uses TRBV4-3 with TRBJ2-7; D gene uncertain. In germline, CDR1 is LGHNA, CDR2 YSLEER. The V gene lost 1 base and the J gene lost 0 bases, with 7 bases spanning the gap. The CDR3 has 14 amino acids. The CDR3 protein is CASSQGGSSYEQYF. CDR3 nucleotide sequence: TGCGCCAGCAGCCAAGGAGGCAGCTCCTACGAGCAGTACTTC.

V is TRBV19 and J is TRBJ2-7, with 10 bases lining up with TRBD1. With V trimmed by 4 bases and J by 4 bases, 7 bases remained unmatched. Germline V lookup: CDR1 LNHDA, CDR2 SQIVND (reference sequence). This CDR3 contains 15 residues. CDR3 protein: CASSTTGTGAYEQYF. In DNA form, the CDR3 reads TGTGCCAGTAGTACCACCGGGACAGGGGCGTACGAGCAGTACTTC. The variable domain in full, completed from reference TRBV19 and TRBJ2-7, reads DGGITQSPKYLFRKEGQNVTLSCEQNLNHDAMYWYRQDPGQGLRLIYYSQIVNDFQKGDIAEGYSVSREKKESFPLTVTSAQKNPTAFYLCASSTTGTGAYEQYFGPGTRLTVT.

This rearrangement joins TRBV7-2 to TRBJ2-7; D is uncertain. Between the trimmed V and J ends, which lost 1 base and 2 bases, there was a span of 9 bases. The germline CDR1 and CDR2 sequences are SGHTA and FQGNSA. CDR3 length equals 14 residues. The CDR3 bases are TGTGCCAGCAGCTTAGGTGGAACAGCCTACGAGCAGTACTTC. The encoded protein is CASSLGGTAYEQYF.

This clone appeared a single time. The chain has TRBV19 and TRBJ2-1, with TRBD1 matching 9 bases. The CDR3 contains 14 residues. Germline V gene data show CDR1 as LNHDA and CDR2 as SQIVND (reference sequence). V trimming: 6 bases; J trimming: 8 bases; junction bases outside the gene matches: 8. CDR3 sequence: CASSHRDRVHEQFF. CDR3 nucleotides: TGTGCCAGTAGCCACCGGGACAGGGTTCATGAGCAGTTCTTC.

The chain carries TRBV11-2 and TRBJ2-5, with 8 bases aligning to TRBD2. From germline, CDR1 is SGHAT and CDR2 FQNNGV. The CDR3 has 15 residues. Unmatched junction bases numbered 10, after V lost 5 bases and J lost 5 bases. CDR3 nucleotide sequence: TGTGCCAGCAGCGCCTACGGGGGGGCCCGGGAGACCCAGTACTTC. Translating it yields CASSAYGGARETQYF. The whole variable domain, remainder taken from reference TRBV11-2 and TRBJ2-5, is EAGVAQSPRYKIIEKRQSVAFWCNPISGHATLYWYQQILGQGPKLLIQFQNNGVVDDSQLPKDRFSAERLKGVDSTLKIQPAKLEDSAVYLCASSAYGGARETQYFGPGTRLLVL.

J is TRBJ2-1 and V is TRBV4-3; TRBD2 matches at 8 bases. Germline loops: CDR1 LGHNA, CDR2 YSLEER. Trimming at V came to 0 bases and at J to 5 bases, leaving 15 bases not matched to a gene. This CDR3 contains 19 residues. The chain's CDR3 is CASSQEGRRGVGRDNEQFF. CDR3 bases: TGCGCCAGCAGCCAAGAAGGGAGGCGGGGGGTCGGGAGAGACAATGAGCAGTTCTTC.

V usage is TRBV27 and J usage is TRBJ2-3; perhaps TRBD2 as D (5 bases). V lost 10 bases to trimming and J lost 4 bases, with 15 bases between them. The CDR3 loop spans 13 amino acids. Germline CDR1 is MNHEY and CDR2 is SMNVEV (reference sequence). CDR3: CATAYQEADTQYF. In DNA, the CDR3 is TGTGCCACCGCCTACCAGGAGGCAGATACGCAGTATTTT.

The chain links TRBV28 to TRBJ2-6, with D uncertain. Germline CDR1 and CDR2: MDHEN and SYDVKM. The CDR3 has 15 amino acids. V was pared by 2 bases and J by 2 bases, with 7 bases between. CDR3 in amino acids: CASSLITAGANVLTF. The DNA for the CDR3 is TGTGCCAGCAGTTTAATCACAGCTGGGGCCAACGTCCTGACTTTC.

The rearrangement joins TRBV19 to TRBJ2-5; the D gene is possibly TRBD2 (5 bases). This CDR3 spans 15 amino acids. V was shortened by 4 bases and J by 2 bases, with 14 bases between the two germline ends. Germline CDR1 and CDR2: LNHDA and SQIVND (reference sequence). CDR3 loop: CASSKPRGGQETQYF. Here the CDR3 DNA reads TGTGCCAGTAGTAAGCCCCGTGGAGGTCAAGAGACCCAGTACTTC.

The V and J genes are TRBV6-5 and TRBJ2-5, with TRBD1 matching 9 bases. Near its end, the DNA agrees better with TRBJ2-7, so the J call may be wrong. CDR1 and CDR2 from the germline V gene are MNHEY and SVGAGI. There are 16 residues in the CDR3. The CDR3 nucleotides are TGTGCCAGCAGTTACTTAGGGACAGGGAGGCCCGACGAGCAGTACTTC. Translated: CASSYLGTGRPDEQYF.

Only a few counts were recorded for this clone. The chain links TRBV4-1 to TRBJ2-5, with 11 bases lining up with TRBD1. The J call could be wrong; TRBJ2-7 is a better fit for the DNA end. This CDR3 region has 16 residues. Germline V CDR1 and CDR2: MGHRA, YSYEKL. The CDR3 coding sequence is TGCGCCAGCAGCCAAGATGAAGGGACAGGGGGCTACGAGCAGTACTTC. This sequence encodes CASSQDEGTGGYEQYF.